This is a list of T cell receptor beta chains from one sample in a study of CD8 T cells in ankylosing spondylitis. TCRdb redid the calling of the 5' RACE reads with MiXCR, one entry per CDR3 protein. Of around 770,000 distinct CDR3 sequences listed, 10% to 15% were seen once; the top ten hold approximately 0.51%. The sample comprised blood, either unsorted or a sorted T cell fraction (not recorded which). All receptors come from a male donor with ankylosing spondylitis. The CDR3 runs from the conserved cysteine through the conserved F or W. D genes are given only for firm matches. The size of a clone is reported for some rows only, either as once, few or many, or as a class for expanded clones.

V gene	D gene	clone size	J gene	CDR3 protein	CDR3 DNA
TRBV12-3/TRBV12-4	TRBD1	many	TRBJ2-7	CASRRTGGYEQYF	TGTGCCAGCAGACGGACAGGGGGCTACGAGCAGTACTTC
TRBV28	TRBD1	.	TRBJ2-5	CASRLTGEEAQYF	TGTGCCAGCAGGCTGACAGGGGAAGAGGCCCAGTACTTC
TRBV20-1	.	few	TRBJ1-6	CSAHPGMGNSPLHF	TGCAGTGCTCACCCTGGAATGGGTAATTCACCCCTCCACTTT
TRBV18	.	.	TRBJ2-6	CASSRAESGANVLTF	TGTGCCAGCTCACGGGCAGAATCTGGGGCCAACGTCCTGACTTTC
TRBV5-1	.	few	TRBJ1-2	CASSLVAGDVYGYTF	TGCGCCAGCAGCTTGGTAGCAGGGGACGTCTATGGCTACACCTTC
TRBV6-5	.	few	TRBJ2-3	CASSYRAPRRDTQYF	TGTGCCAGCAGTTACAGGGCTCCTAGGAGAGATACGCAGTATTTT
TRBV4-1	TRBD2	few	TRBJ2-1	CASSPGRASGSGNEQFF	TGCGCCAGCAGCCCAGGGAGGGCTAGCGGGAGCGGCAATGAGCAGTTCTTC
TRBV5-1	.	many	TRBJ2-1	CASSLVVTLRGNEQFF	TGCGCCAGCAGCTTGGTTGTGACACTTAGAGGCAATGAGCAGTTCTTC
TRBV20-1	.	many	TRBJ1-2	CSVKAWAGYGYTF	TGCAGTGTCAAAGCATGGGCAGGGTATGGCTACACCTTC
TRBV6-2/TRBV6-3	.	few	TRBJ2-1	CASSYYTHSGDHQFF	TGTGCCAGCAGTTACTATACCCACAGTGGGGATCATCAGTTCTTC
TRBV12-3/TRBV12-4	.	many	TRBJ1-2	CASSFSRAYGYTF	TGTGCCAGCAGTTTCAGCAGGGCCTATGGCTACACCTTC
TRBV20-1	.	.	TRBJ2-7	CSASSQTYEQYF	TGCAGTGCTAGTAGCCAGACCTACGAGCAGTACTTC
TRBV5-1	TRBD1	many	TRBJ2-7	CASSLAAGGPYEQYF	TGCGCCAGCAGCTTGGCTGCAGGGGGTCCCTACGAGCAGTACTTC
TRBV9	.	.	TRBJ2-1	CASSTIPLGAEQFF	TGTGCCAGCAGCACTATCCCACTCGGGGCCGAGCAGTTCTTC
TRBV6-5	.	.	TRBJ1-5	CASSYSGRGKQPQHF	TGTGCCAGCAGTTACTCAGGGAGGGGGAAACAGCCCCAGCATTTT
TRBV5-1	.	few	TRBJ1-1	CASSLALGRGLGTEAFF	TGCGCCAGCAGCTTGGCCTTGGGGCGGGGGCTAGGCACTGAAGCTTTCTTT
TRBV20-1	.	few	TRBJ2-7	CSARDRTLGGYEQYF	TGCAGTGCTAGAGATAGGACTCTCGGGGGTTACGAGCAGTACTTC
TRBV29-1	.	.	TRBJ2-3	CSVGGRKLEGTDTQYF	TGCAGCGTTGGGGGACGCAAGCTCGAAGGCACAGATACGCAGTATTTT